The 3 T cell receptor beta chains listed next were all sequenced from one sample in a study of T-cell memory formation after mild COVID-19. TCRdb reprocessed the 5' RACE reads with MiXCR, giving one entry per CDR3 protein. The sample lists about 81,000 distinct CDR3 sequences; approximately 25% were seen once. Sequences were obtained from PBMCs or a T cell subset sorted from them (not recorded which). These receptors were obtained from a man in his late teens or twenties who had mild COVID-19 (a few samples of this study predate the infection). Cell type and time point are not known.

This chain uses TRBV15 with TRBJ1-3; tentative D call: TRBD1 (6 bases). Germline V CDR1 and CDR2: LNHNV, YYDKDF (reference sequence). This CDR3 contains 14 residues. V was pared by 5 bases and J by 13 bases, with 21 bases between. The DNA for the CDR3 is TGTGCCACCAGCGCTCTGGACAGCACAAATGGGATATATTTT. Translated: CATSALDSTNGIYF.

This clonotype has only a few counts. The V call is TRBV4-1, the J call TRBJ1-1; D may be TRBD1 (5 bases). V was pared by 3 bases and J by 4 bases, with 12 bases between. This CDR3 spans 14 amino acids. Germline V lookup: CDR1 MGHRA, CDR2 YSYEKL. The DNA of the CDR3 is TGCGCCAGCAGCCAGGGACCCGGAGGCACTGAAGCTTTCTTT. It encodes CASSQGPGGTEAFF.

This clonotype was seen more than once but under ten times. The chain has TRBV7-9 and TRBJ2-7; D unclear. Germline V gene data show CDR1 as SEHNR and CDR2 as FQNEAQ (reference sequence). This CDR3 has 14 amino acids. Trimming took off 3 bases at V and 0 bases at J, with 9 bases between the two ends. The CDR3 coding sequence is TGTGCCAGCAGCTTCCGTACGCGCTCCTACGAGCAGTACTTC. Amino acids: CASSFRTRSYEQYF.